This TCR beta chain was observed in a study of shared clonotypes between healthy human individuals. The germline CDR1 and CDR2 sequences are MNHNY and SVGAGI (reference sequence). This CDR3 region has 13 residues. The V end was cut by 6 bases, the J end by 2 bases, with 11 bases between. TCRdb keeps only in-frame clones here, not all; method: immunoSEQ multiplex PCR. The data hold some 1.1 million clones, with around 77% observed a single time. Material: memory CD4+ T cells from PBMCs. This sample's subset: CD45RA-negative fraction. The chain employs TRBV6-6 and TRBJ2-7, with D possibly TRBD1 on 5 matching bases. The source is a man between 18 and 29 years old in good health. Some clones in this sample may be carry-over from other donors' samples. The CDR3 loop reads CASRPQGPYEQYF. The CDR3 region has the DNA TGTGCCAGCAGACCTCAGGGTCCCTACGAGCAGTACTTC.